A selection of T cell receptor beta chains follows, all from one sample in a study of technical replicates of blood from several donors. Some clones are missing from TCRdb's copy, which holds only in-frame ones; the method was immunoSEQ multiplex PCR. The sample records some 87,000 clones, 93% being singletons. The sample comprised T cells isolated from PBMCs. Every receptor here comes from a human donor in good health. CDR3s include the opening cysteine and the closing phenylalanine or tryptophan. Fields, in order: J gene, clone size, V gene, D gene, CDR3 DNA, CDR3 protein. The D gene is left open where the match is weak. The size of a clone is reported for some rows only, either as once, few or many, or as a class for expanded clones.

TRBJ2-3 NA TRBV29-1 TRBD1 TGCAGCGGACAGGGCTCAGATACGCAGTATTTT CSGQGSDTQYF
TRBJ1-1 NA TRBV4-1 NA TGCGCCAGCAGCCGGACAGCGTTCAACACTGAAGCTTTCTTT CASSRTAFNTEAFF
TRBJ2-7 NA TRBV27 NA TGTGCCAGCAGTCCAAGTGCGGGCCCTTACTCCTACGAGCAGTACTTC CASSPSAGPYSYEQYF
TRBJ2-7 NA TRBV9 TRBD1 TGTGCCAGCAGCGCACAGGGGGGCTCCTACGAGCAGTACTTC CASSAQGGSYEQYF
TRBJ2-1 NA TRBV5-1 TRBD2 TGCGCCAGCAGCCCCATTAGCGGGAGTATGTATGAGCAGTTCTTC CASSPISGSMYEQFF
TRBJ1-5 NA TRBV19 TRBD1 TGTGCCACTGCTCAGGGGGCGAGGCAGCCCCAGCATTTT CATAQGARQPQHF
TRBJ2-1 NA TRBV7-2 NA TGTGCCAGCAGCTTAGGGCCGGGACAAGGTCCCTACAATGAGCAGTTCTTC CASSLGPGQGPYNEQFF
TRBJ2-7 NA TRBV4-1 NA TGCGCCAGCAGCCAAGATCGGATCCAGGGAACCTACGAGCAGTACTTC CASSQDRIQGTYEQYF
TRBJ2-1 once TRBV28 TRBD2 TGTGCCAGCAGCCCGCCACTGTTGGGCGGGAGGATGGGGAATGAGCAGTTCTTC CASSPPLLGGRMGNEQFF
TRBJ2-2 NA TRBV27 TRBD1 TGTGCCACACGGACAGGGTCGGGCACCGGGGAGCTGTTTTTT CATRTGSGTGELFF
TRBJ1-3 NA TRBV7-6 NA TGTGCCAGCAGCTCCCCCGTGGCAGGGGCCTTCTCTGGAAACACCATATATTTT CASSSPVAGAFSGNTIYF
TRBJ1-1 NA TRBV11-1 TRBD1 TGTGCCAGCAGCTTGGTCGGACAGGGGGAAGCTTTCTTT CASSLVGQGEAFF
TRBJ2-7 NA TRBV15 TRBD1 TGTGCCACCAGCAGAGTGGGACAGGTCCACGAGCAGTACTTC CATSRVGQVHEQYF
TRBJ1-1 NA TRBV4-1 NA TGCGCCAGCAGCCAAGCCGGTTCGGAGGTAATGAACACTGAAGCTTTCTTT CASSQAGSEVMNTEAFF
TRBJ2-3 NA TRBV28 NA TGTGCCAGCAGTTTTAGGGAGGCGTTCACAGATACGCAGTATTTT CASSFREAFTDTQYF
TRBJ2-5 NA TRBV2 TRBD2 TGTGCCAGCAGTGGGACCGGGACTAGCGGGGCCGTCCCTCCTGAGACCCAGTACTTC CASSGTGTSGAVPPETQYF
TRBJ2-5 NA TRBV9 TRBD1 TGTGCCAGCAGCGCCCCTGGACAGGGGCAGAGGGGGACCCAGTACTTC CASSAPGQGQRGTQYF
TRBJ1-1 NA TRBV6-1 NA TGTGCCAGCAACCCAGGAGGGGCTAGAACTGAAGCTTTCTTT CASNPGGARTEAFF
TRBJ2-7 NA TRBV5-4 NA TGTGCCAGCAGCTTGGTGACTAGCTACGAGCAGTACTTC CASSLVTSYEQYF
TRBJ1-1 NA TRBV6-5 NA TGTGCCAGCAGTTGGGCCGGGAACACTGAAGCTTTCTTT CASSWAGNTEAFF
TRBJ2-7 NA TRBV27 NA TGTGCCAGCAGTTTATCAGCGGACTACGAGCAGTACTTC CASSLSADYEQYF
TRBJ2-7 NA TRBV6-5 NA TGTGCCAGCAGTTATTCCAGACAGGACTTCTACGAGCAGTACTTC CASSYSRQDFYEQYF
TRBJ2-1 once TRBV7-6 TRBD2 TGTGCCAGCAGCACTCTGACTAGCGGGAGGCGGGACAATGAGCAGTTCTTC CASSTLTSGRRDNEQFF
TRBJ1-2 NA TRBV29-1 NA TGCAGCGTTGAACAGGGGAACTATGGCTACACCTTC CSVEQGNYGYTF
TRBJ2-6 NA TRBV30 NA TGTGCCTGGAGTTCTTTTATTACAGCAGGGCCCTCTGGGGCCAACGTCCTGACTTTC CAWSSFITAGPSGANVLTF
TRBJ2-5 once TRBV5-6 NA TGTGCCAGCAGCTTACGGACAGCCCTCGAGACCCAGTACTTC CASSLRTALETQYF
TRBJ2-7 NA TRBV4-3 NA TGCGCCAGCAGCCAAGATAGACAGAACGTCTACGAGCAGTACTTC CASSQDRQNVYEQYF
TRBJ2-3 NA TRBV25-1 NA TGTGCCAGCGCTAATGGGCGAACGCAGTATTTT CASANGRTQYF
TRBJ2-3 NA TRBV28 TRBD1 TGTGCCAGCAGTACAGACAGGGAAGACACAGATACGCAGTATTTT CASSTDREDTDTQYF
TRBJ1-2 once TRBV2 TRBD1 TGTGCCAGCAGGATTTGGGACAGGGGGGGTAGTAGCTATGGCTACACCTTC CASRIWDRGGSSYGYTF
TRBJ2-7 few TRBV28 NA TGTGCCAGCAGCCCACCCCAAAAGGGGCTTTCCTACGAGCAGTACTTC CASSPPQKGLSYEQYF
TRBJ1-5 NA TRBV7-2 NA TGTGCCAGCAGCTTAGACGGGGGGAGGGACCAGCCCCAGCATTTT CASSLDGGRDQPQHF
TRBJ2-3 once TRBV9 NA TGTGCCAGCAGCGTAGGTAATTTTGGCACAGTGGGTACGCAGTATTTT CASSVGNFGTVGTQYF
TRBJ1-2 NA TRBV19 TRBD1 TGTGCCAGTATAGGACAGGGACGAGGCTACACCTTC CASIGQGRGYTF
TRBJ2-2 NA TRBV19 NA TGTGCCAGTAGTATAGTAGGGGGTATGGACACCGGGGAGCTGTTTTTT CASSIVGGMDTGELFF
TRBJ1-5 NA TRBV6-1 TRBD1 TGTGCCAGCAGTGGAGTAGTTGGGACAGGGATTCAGCCCCAGCATTTT CASSGVVGTGIQPQHF
TRBJ1-1 NA TRBV11-2 NA TGTGCCAGCAGCTTTCGGACAGAGAACACTGAAGCTTTCTTT CASSFRTENTEAFF
TRBJ1-5 NA TRBV29-1 NA TGCAGCGTTGAGGGGGCGAAAGATCAGCCCCAGCATTTT CSVEGAKDQPQHF
TRBJ1-1 once TRBV15 NA TGTGCCACCAGCAGAGATGGCCAGGCAAACGGCACTGAAGCTTTCTTT CATSRDGQANGTEAFF
TRBJ1-2 few TRBV10-3 TRBD1 TGTGCCATCAGTAGAGACAGGGATGGCTACACCTTC CAISRDRDGYTF
TRBJ2-6 NA TRBV30 NA TGTGCCTGCGACAGCTCTGGGGCCAACGTCCTGACTTTC CACDSSGANVLTF
TRBJ2-3 NA TRBV6-1 NA TGTGCCAGCAGTGAAGAGTCACAGGCAGGAGAAGATACGCAGTATTTT CASSEESQAGEDTQYF
TRBJ2-3 NA TRBV5-1 TRBD2 TGCGCCAGCAGCTTCCAGCGGGAGGTTATCACAGATACGCAGTATTTT CASSFQREVITDTQYF
TRBJ2-4 NA TRBV14 NA TGTGCCAGCATAATGGGCGATCTAGCCAAAAACATTCAGTACTTC CASIMGDLAKNIQYF
TRBJ1-5 NA TRBV25-1 NA TGTGCCAGCAGTGAATGGAGAGACGATAGCAATCAGCCCCAGCATTTT CASSEWRDDSNQPQHF
TRBJ2-1 NA TRBV6-5 NA TGTGCCAGCAAGCGGAGCTCCTACAATGAGCAGTTCTTC CASKRSSYNEQFF
TRBJ2-1 NA TRBV19 NA TGTGCCAGTAGTATAGCGGCAGGGGGGAATGAGCAGTTCTTC CASSIAAGGNEQFF
TRBJ2-7 NA TRBV7-2 NA TGTGCCAGCAGCTTCACATACGGGGCCTACGAGCAGTACTTC CASSFTYGAYEQYF
TRBJ2-1 NA TRBV10-1 TRBD2 TGCGCCAGCAGTGGGACTAGCGGGAGCCGATACAATGAGCAGTTCTTC CASSGTSGSRYNEQFF
TRBJ2-1 NA TRBV5-1 TRBD2 TGCGCCAGCAGCTTGCTCAGCGGGAACGCGTATGAGCAGTTCTTC CASSLLSGNAYEQFF
TRBJ2-1 NA TRBV11-2 TRBD2 TGTGCCAGCAGCTTATCAGCGGGAGGGTGGTATGAGCAGTTCTTC CASSLSAGGWYEQFF
TRBJ2-1 NA TRBV6-5 TRBD2 TGTGCCAGCAGTTGGGCGGGAGGAGTCAATGAGCAGTTCTTC CASSWAGGVNEQFF
TRBJ2-7 NA TRBV5-1 NA TGCGCCAGCAGGGAGGTCTCAAGCTCCTACGAGCAGTACTTC CASREVSSSYEQYF
TRBJ1-3 NA TRBV11-2 TRBD1 TGTGCCAGCAACAGGGGGCTTACTGGAAACACCATATATTTT CASNRGLTGNTIYF